The 23 T cell receptor beta chains below all came from one sample that was sequenced in a study of T cell changes during pregnancy in multiple sclerosis. TCRdb's table, derived via immunoSEQ multiplex PCR, lists solely in-frame clones and lacks some. This table holds tens of thousands of clones, about 94% found once. Material: CD8+ T cells from peripheral blood mononuclear cells, obtained in the second trimester of pregnancy. Receptors were obtained from a female donor with multiple sclerosis, enrolled in a pregnancy study.

The chain joins TRBV12-5 to TRBJ2-2; possible D gene TRBD1, 6 bases. V was clipped by 5 bases and J by 0 bases, with 13 bases between them. Germline CDR1 is LGHNT and CDR2 is FRNRAP. The CDR3 extends over 16 amino acids. DNA of the CDR3: TGTGCTAGTGGTCCAGGGGTCGGAACGAACACCGGGGAGCTGTTTTTT. This sequence encodes CASGPGVGTNTGELFF.

This chain's CDR3 is CASGPGTLSNQPQHF. Here the CDR3 DNA reads TGTGCCAGTGGCCCGGGTACACTTAGCAATCAGCCCCAGCATTTT. The chain joins TRBV19 to TRBJ1-5, with unresolved D. Germline V gene data show CDR1 as LNHDA and CDR2 as SQIVND (reference sequence). The CDR3 runs 15 residues. Trimming removed 8 bases from V and 0 bases from J, with 14 bases in between.

The CDR3 coding sequence is TGTGCCAGTAGCGCGACCCCCGGGACAGGGGGCGGAGCTTTCTTT. As protein: CASSATPGTGGGAFF. The chain couples TRBV19 to TRBJ1-1, with 12 bases matching TRBD1. J was trimmed by 10 bases and V by 6 bases; bases with no gene match: 12. The CDR3 sequence is 15 residues long. Germline V gives CDR1 LNHDA, CDR2 SQIVND (reference sequence).

The chain carries TRBV6-1 and TRBJ2-2; 7 nucleotides line up with TRBD2. V gave up 1 base and J gave up 5 bases; unmatched junction bases: 4. CDR1 MNHNS and CDR2 SASEGT come from the germline V gene. The CDR3 covers 15 residues. The CDR3 DNA follows: TGTGCCAGCAGTGAAGTGCAGGGAGGGACCGGGGAGCTGTTTTTT. As protein: CASSEVQGGTGELFF.

This sequence joins TRBV29-1 and TRBJ2-1; 13 nucleotides align to TRBD2. V lost 4 bases and J lost 8; bases outside the gene matches: 8. CDR3 length: 15 amino acids. Germline assignment: CDR1 SQVTM and CDR2 ANQGSEA. CDR3 DNA sequence: TGCAGCGTTGCTCGGACTAGCGGGAGTGTTGATGAGCAGTTCTTC. It translates to CSVARTSGSVDEQFF.

The V and J genes are TRBV11-3 and TRBJ2-7; 8 bases map to TRBD1. The CDR3 runs to 16 residues. Germline V lookup: CDR1 SGHNT, CDR2 YENEEA. The V segment lost 4 bases and the J segment 1 base; nucleotides outside the gene matches: 9. CDR3 nucleotide sequence: TGTGCCAGCAGCTGGGGCCCAGGGGGCCCGTCCTACGAGCAGTACTTC. The encoded protein is CASSWGPGGPSYEQYF.

This clone was picked up one time. The chain recombines TRBV5-6 with TRBJ1-1; weak D call: TRBD1 (5 bases). There are 13 residues in the CDR3. V was cut by 0 bases and J by 5 bases, with 8 bases left in between. Per the germline V gene, CDR1 is SGHDT and CDR2 is YYEEEE. The CDR3, as DNA: TGTGCCAGCAGCTTGGGATCAGGGACTGAAGCTTTCTTT. Encoded protein: CASSLGSGTEAFF.

The chain recombines TRBV11-2 with TRBJ2-5; 7 positions agree with TRBD1. The CDR3 runs 15 residues. The V gene end was trimmed by 1 base and the J gene end by 5 bases; junction bases not matched to a gene: 7. Per germline, CDR1 SGHAT and CDR2 FQNNGV. CDR3 sequence (DNA): TGTGCCAGCAGCTTAGGCCCAACAGGGGAGGAGACCCAGTACTTC. Amino acids: CASSLGPTGEETQYF.

This chain links TRBV6-6 with TRBJ1-1, with 10 bases matching TRBD1. This CDR3 is 13 amino acids long. From germline, CDR1 is MNHNY and CDR2 SVGAGI (reference sequence). Germline trimming cut 4 bases from V and 5 bases from J; bases unmatched to any gene: 1. CDR3 nucleotide sequence: TGTGCCAGCAGTTTGGACAGGGGGACTGAAGCTTTCTTT. Translating it yields CASSLDRGTEAFF.

The rearrangement joins TRBV4-1 to TRBJ1-2, with D perhaps TRBD1 (5 bases). The length of the CDR3 is 14 residues. The germline V gene encodes CDR1 MGHRA and CDR2 YSYEKL. V lost 3 bases and J lost 4, with 12 bases in between. The CDR3 spells CASSQAGKGYGYTF. The DNA of the CDR3 is TGCGCCAGCAGCCAGGCAGGGAAAGGCTATGGCTACACCTTC.

The rearrangement links TRBV4-1 to TRBJ2-1; D is undetermined. CDR3 length equals 11 residues. The V and J ends lost 2 bases and 9 bases respectively, with 5 bases between them. Germline V gene sequence: CDR1 MGHRA, CDR2 YSYEKL. The CDR3: CASSQNSEQFF. CDR3 in DNA: TGCGCCAGCAGCCAAAACTCTGAGCAGTTCTTC.

The chain combines TRBV27 with TRBJ2-2, with D perhaps matching TRBD2 (5 bases). V gave up 2 bases and J gave up 5 bases, with 12 bases separating them. The CDR3 runs 15 residues. Germline lookup yields CDR1 MNHEY and CDR2 SMNVEV (reference sequence). For the CDR3, the DNA is TGTGCCAGCAGTTTAAGGGATTGGGAGACCGGGGAGCTGTTTTTT. This sequence encodes CASSLRDWETGELFF.

This rearrangement joins TRBV6-5 to TRBJ1-2; 12 nucleotides agree with TRBD1. CDR3 size: 14 residues. With 5 bases clipped from V and 8 bases from J, the junction kept 6 bases outside the gene matches. The germline gives CDR1 MNHEY, CDR2 SVGAGI. CDR3 protein: CASSTGQGASGYTF. CDR3 DNA: TGTGCCAGCAGTACGGGACAGGGGGCTTCCGGCTACACCTTC.

This clone was seen a single time. The V call is TRBV7-9, the J call TRBJ2-1, with 8 bases that match TRBD1. Germline CDR1 is SEHNR and CDR2 is FQNEAQ (reference sequence). This CDR3 spans 16 amino acids. Germline trimming cut 6 bases from V and 0 bases from J; bases unmatched to any gene: 7. The CDR3 loop is CASRRPGTGSYNEQFF. The CDR3 bases are TGTGCCAGCAGACGACCCGGGACAGGCTCCTACAATGAGCAGTTCTTC. Filled out from reference TRBV7-9 and TRBJ2-1, the complete variable domain reads DTGVSQNPRHKITKRGQNVTFRCDPISEHNRLYWYRQTLGQGPEFLTYFQNEAQLEKSRLLSDRFSAERPKGSFSTLEIQRTEQGDSAMYLCASRRPGTGSYNEQFFGPGTRLTVL.

This chain connects TRBV10-1 to TRBJ1-1, with D maybe TRBD1 (6 bases). The CDR3 has 14 amino acids. V shed 7 bases and J shed 0 bases, with 12 bases lying between them. Looked up from germline, CDR1 is WNHNN and CDR2 is SYGVQD (reference sequence). CDR3: CASMGGAMNTEAFF. The CDR3 bases are TGCGCCAGCATGGGGGGGGCAATGAACACTGAAGCTTTCTTT.

This clone appeared once. The chain couples TRBV5-6 to TRBJ2-5; 10 bases line up with TRBD2. The DNA end is a closer match to TRBJ2-7, so the J assignment may be wrong. Germline CDR1 reads SGHDT; CDR2 reads YYEEEE. This CDR3 spans 16 amino acids. This CDR3 reads CASSLASSGSIYEQYF. The CDR3 DNA reads TGTGCCAGCAGCTTGGCTTCTAGCGGGAGTATCTACGAGCAGTACTTC.

The chain joins TRBV29-1 to TRBJ2-1; 9 nucleotides match TRBD2. Per germline, CDR1 SQVTM and CDR2 ANQGSEA. This CDR3 is 15 amino acids long. J lost 7 bases, V lost 0 bases, and 7 bases had no gene match. CDR3 sequence (DNA): TGCAGCGTTGAAGAAGGTAGCGGGAGTGGTAATGAGCAGTTCTTC. It specifies CSVEEGSGSGNEQFF.

The chain carries TRBV7-8 and TRBJ1-3, with a possible D match to TRBD1 (5 bases). Trimming took off 5 bases at V and 0 bases at J, with 14 bases between the two ends. Germline CDR1 SGHVS, CDR2 FQNEAQ. The CDR3 totals 16 residues. This chain's CDR3 is CASSVRGISSGNTIYF. CDR3 DNA: TGTGCCAGCAGCGTTAGGGGAATTAGCTCTGGAAACACCATATATTTT.

This chain connects TRBV7-9 to TRBJ2-7; 7 positions match TRBD1. The length of the CDR3 is 15 residues. With 3 bases clipped from V and 2 bases from J, the junction kept 7 bases outside the gene matches. Germline V gene sequence: CDR1 SEHNR, CDR2 FQNEAQ (reference sequence). CDR3: CASSFLTGKTYEQYF. For the CDR3, the DNA is TGTGCCAGCAGCTTTTTGACAGGGAAAACCTACGAGCAGTACTTC.

The J gene is TRBJ2-7, the V gene TRBV19; 9 bases line up with TRBD1. Germline V gene lookup returns CDR1 LNHDA and CDR2 SQIVND (reference sequence). The CDR3 is 14 residues long. V lost 5 bases and J lost 1; bases outside the gene matches: 3. CDR3 residues: CASSLTGGSYEQYF. CDR3 sequence (DNA): TGTGCCAGTAGTTTGACAGGGGGATCCTACGAGCAGTACTTC.

The chain uses TRBV10-1 and TRBJ2-1, with 7 bases that match TRBD2. Germline CDR1 and CDR2: WNHNN and SYGVQD (reference sequence). The CDR3 has 16 amino acids. With V trimmed by 4 bases and J by 4 bases, 10 bases remained unmatched. The CDR3 is CASSGPRLASYNEQFF. The CDR3 DNA reads TGCGCCAGCAGTGGCCCGAGACTAGCTTCGTACAATGAGCAGTTCTTC.

The chain recombines TRBV6-6 with TRBJ2-1; 8 positions match TRBD1. This CDR3 is 14 amino acids long. The V and J ends lost 8 bases and 8 bases, in that order; junction bases with no gene match: 11. In germline, CDR1 is MNHNY, CDR2 SVGAGI (reference sequence). DNA for the CDR3: TGTGCCAGCTCCCGCGGGCAGGGGGCCGATGAGCAGTTCTTC. Amino acids: CASSRGQGADEQFF.

The rearrangement links TRBV29-1 to TRBJ1-2; 8 bases agree with TRBD1. V shed 6 bases and J 6 bases; nucleotides not matched to a gene: 3. This CDR3 contains 11 residues. Looked up from germline, CDR1 is SQVTM and CDR2 is ANQGSEA. The CDR3 sequence is CSVPDRDGYTF. The CDR3 DNA reads TGCAGCGTCCCGGACAGGGATGGCTACACCTTC. The entire variable domain, with the rest obtained from reference TRBV29-1 and TRBJ1-2, is as follows: SAVISQKPSRDICQRGTSLTIQCQVDSQVTMMFWYRQQPGQSLTLIATANQGSEATYESGFVIDKFPISRPNLTFSTLTVSNMSPEDSSIYLCSVPDRDGYTFGSGTRLTVV.